These 11 T cell receptor beta chains were all obtained from the same sample, sequenced in a study of cytomegalovirus exposure and HLA in healthy donors. The PCR had 60 Vbeta and 13 Jbeta primers. Sequenced by immunoSEQ multiplex PCR; TCRdb stores in-frame clones only, minus some. The table has tens of thousands of clones, around 53% seen once. The sequenced sample was PBMCs. The receptors derive from a woman aged 35 to 49 in good health and CMV-seropositive.

Written as DNA, the CDR3 is TGTGCCAGCTCACCAAGCTCTGGAGGAGAGACCCAGTACTTC. Translation: CASSPSSGGETQYF. The chain uses TRBV18 and TRBJ2-5; possibly TRBD2 for D (5 bases). CDR1 KGHSH and CDR2 LQKENI come from the germline V gene. V was pared by 2 bases and J by 4 bases, with 11 bases between. This CDR3 contains 14 residues.

This clone has only a few counts. This sequence joins TRBV7-8 and TRBJ2-7; 8 bases are shared with TRBD1. This CDR3 has 15 amino acids. Per the germline V gene, CDR1 is SGHVS and CDR2 is FQNEAQ. V shed 1 base and J 3 bases; nucleotides not matched to a gene: 5. The CDR3 nucleotides are TGTGCCAGCAGCTTAGTCGCAGGGGGCGGCTACGAGCAGTACTTC. Amino acids: CASSLVAGGGYEQYF.

The CDR3 DNA reads TGTGCCAGCAGTCGTCAGCGGGGGGGCACAGATACGCAGTATTTT. This sequence encodes CASSRQRGGTDTQYF. The gene calls are TRBV2 and TRBJ2-3; 9 nucleotides line up with TRBD2. CDR3 length equals 15 residues. The germline gives CDR1 SNHLY, CDR2 FYNNEI. J was trimmed by 1 base and V by 5 bases; bases with no gene match: 4.

This clone was seen more than once but under ten times. J is TRBJ2-7 and V is TRBV5-1; 7 nucleotides match TRBD1. Germline V gives CDR1 SGHRS, CDR2 YFSETQ. There are 13 residues in the CDR3. V was pared by 2 bases and J by 3 bases, with 2 bases of the junction left unmatched. CDR3 region: CASSLDRDYEQYF. The CDR3 DNA sequence: TGCGCCAGCAGCTTAGACAGGGACTACGAGCAGTACTTC.

This chain links TRBV4-1 with TRBJ1-6; the D is unclear. The germline V and J ends were trimmed by 0 bases and 2 bases, with 8 bases remaining between them. The CDR3 spans 16 residues. Per germline, CDR1 MGHRA and CDR2 YSYEKL. CDR3 sequence reads: CASSQDLGTYNSPLHF. The CDR3 DNA is TGCGCCAGCAGCCAAGATCTCGGGACCTATAATTCACCCCTCCACTTT.

This clone has only a few counts. The CDR3 loop reads CASSPDTNTEAFF. The CDR3 region has the DNA TGTGCCAGCAGCCCGGACACGAACACTGAAGCTTTCTTT. This chain links TRBV7-2 with TRBJ1-1, with TRBD1 as a possible D gene (5 bases). There are 13 residues in the CDR3. Deletions cut 5 bases from V and 1 base from J, with 8 bases between. CDR1 is SGHTA and CDR2 is FQGNSA in the germline V gene.

This clone occurred a few times. The chain combines TRBV21-1 with TRBJ2-5; TRBD2 was called by the table and not checked on the DNA. TRBV21-1 is reported as a pseudogene. The CDR3 is made up of 15 amino acids. The CDR3 region is CASSKVGFDQETQYF. The CDR3 nucleotides are TGTGCCAGCAGCAAAGTCGGGTTTGATCAAGAGACCCAGTACTTC.

The chain employs TRBV25-1 and TRBJ1-6, with D possibly being TRBD1 (6 bases). CDR3 length: 15 amino acids. The V end lost 3 bases, the J end lost 5 bases, and 11 bases lay between the germline ends. Per germline, CDR1 MGHDK and CDR2 SYGVNS. Here the CDR3 DNA reads TGTGCCAGCAGTGACCGGGACACCGATAATTCACCCCTCCACTTT. It specifies CASSDRDTDNSPLHF.

This clone was recorded a few times. This sequence joins TRBV6-5 and TRBJ1-5; D gene uncertain. This CDR3 has 12 amino acids. The germline gives CDR1 MNHEY, CDR2 SVGAGI. Trimming removed 2 bases at V and 9 bases at J, with 8 bases between. The CDR3 sequence: CASSYREGPQHF. The CDR3 region has the DNA TGTGCCAGCAGTTACCGTGAGGGGCCCCAGCATTTT.

This rearrangement joins TRBV7-8 to TRBJ1-3; D remains ambiguous. V lost 2 bases, J lost 4 bases, and 12 bases lay in between. The CDR3 length is 15 residues. CDR1 is SGHVS and CDR2 is FQNEAQ in the germline V gene. CDR3 loop: CASSLPPPGGNTIYF. The CDR3, as DNA: TGTGCCAGCAGCTTACCCCCTCCGGGAGGAAACACCATATATTTT. Full variable domain (remainder filled in from reference TRBV7-8 and TRBJ1-3): GAGVSQSPRYKVAKRGQDVALRCDPISGHVSLFWYQQALGQGPEFLTYFQNEAQLDKSGLPSDRFFAERPEGSVSTLKIQRTQQEDSAVYLCASSLPPPGGNTIYFGEGSWLTVV.

The CDR3 DNA follows: TGTGCCAGCAGCCTGACTAACACCGGGGAGCTGTTTTTT. Amino acids: CASSLTNTGELFF. This rearrangement joins TRBV11-3 to TRBJ2-2; D remains ambiguous. Germline values: CDR1 SGHNT, CDR2 YENEEA. V was pared by 5 bases and J by 2 bases, with 6 bases between. This CDR3 has 13 amino acids.